What follows is one T cell receptor (beta chain) and its context. What it recognizes is unknown. These data belong to a study of cytomegalovirus exposure and HLA in healthy donors. Study conclusions and caveats: Only CMV serostatus was available as immune exposure information. Researchers reported in a later analysis that common viral pathogens appeared linked to several top clusters. Later analysis associated a missense DCLRE1C variant with TCR beta V- and J-gene trimming.

The length of the CDR3 is 13 residues. Germline V gives CDR1 SGHRS, CDR2 YFSETQ. This PCR relied on a set of 60 Vbeta primers and 13 Jbeta primers. Methods used by the authors: A later analysis counted approximately 88 million unique TCR beta chains, some 12 million shared. Clones were read by immunoSEQ multiplex PCR, and TCRdb kept only the in-frame ones, dropping some. V, J and clone size reflect that table, while D and trimming were determined from the DNA. The sample has about 150,000 clones, approximately 84% seen once. The TCR comes from a woman aged 18-29 years in good health and CMV-seronegative. The material sequenced was PBMCs. This chain connects TRBV5-1 to TRBJ2-5; TRBD1 matches 9 bases. The J call could be wrong; TRBJ2-7 is a better fit for the DNA end. CDR3 DNA sequence: TGCGCCAGCAGCTGGGACAGGGCGCACGAGCAGTACTTC. Translated, it gives CASSWDRAHEQYF.